This entry lists 8 T cell receptor beta chains sequenced from one sample in a study of T cells after yellow fever vaccination. TCRdb re-called the 5' RACE reads with MiXCR, one entry per CDR3 protein. The table includes roughly 300,000 distinct CDR3 sequences, about 6.9% detected once. The specimen comprised PBMCs, sampled roughly seven weeks after the first yellow fever vaccination. The receptor set was obtained from a man between 18 and 29 years old who received the YFV17D yellow fever vaccine.

The rearrangement uses TRBV19 and TRBJ2-2, with D possibly TRBD2 on 5 matching bases. The germline V and J ends were trimmed by 1 base and 1 base, with 10 bases remaining between them. Germline CDR1 LNHDA, CDR2 SQIVND (reference sequence). The CDR3 extends over 16 amino acids. The CDR3 bases are TGTGCCAGTAGTATAGGGGGTAGCGAGAACACCGGGGAGCTGTTTTTT. Its translation: CASSIGGSENTGELFF.

At least ten counts were recorded for this clonotype. This rearrangement joins TRBV4-3 to TRBJ2-3; 10 nucleotides match TRBD2. J gave up 3 bases and V 0 bases, and 6 bases lay outside the gene matches. Germline V gene sequence: CDR1 LGHNA, CDR2 YSLEER. The CDR3 is 17 residues long. The CDR3 nucleotides are TGCGCCAGCAGCCAAGATACTAGCGGGGAAGGGACAGATACGCAGTATTTT. Protein: CASSQDTSGEGTDTQYF.

This clonotype has just one count. The chain recombines TRBV12-3 or TRBV12-4 with TRBJ2-7; a weak D match, TRBD2 (5 bases). V was clipped by 3 bases and J by 5 bases, with 8 bases between them. This CDR3 region has 12 residues. CDR3 amino acids: CASSFAGHEQYF. CDR3 DNA sequence: TGTGCCAGCAGTTTCGCGGGCCACGAGCAGTACTTC.

This clonotype has only a few counts. The chain is built from TRBV6-5 and TRBJ1-5, with D uncertain. This CDR3 comprises 16 residues. The germline V and J ends were trimmed by 1 base and 0 bases, with 10 bases remaining between them. The germline CDR1 and CDR2 sequences are MNHEY and SVGAGI. CDR3 sequence reads: CASSYFGGDSNQPQHF. Here the CDR3 DNA reads TGTGCCAGCAGTTACTTCGGCGGGGATAGCAATCAGCCCCAGCATTTT.

A few counts support this clonotype. V and J are TRBV6-2 or TRBV6-3 and TRBJ2-1, with D perhaps TRBD1 (5 bases). Germline V gene sequence: CDR1 MNHEY, CDR2 SVGEGT. There are 13 residues in the CDR3. The V end lost 5 bases, the J end lost 7 bases, and 12 bases lay between the germline ends. CDR3 nucleotides: TGTGCCAGCAGTAAGGGGTTGTGGAATGAGCAGTTCTTC. This sequence encodes CASSKGLWNEQFF.

The chain recombines TRBV20-1 with TRBJ2-3, with D tentatively TRBD1 (5 bases). The germline gives CDR1 DFQATT, CDR2 SNEGSKA (reference sequence). Trimming stripped 6 bases from V and 6 bases from J, with 10 bases between. The CDR3 runs 11 residues. The CDR3 nucleotides are TGCAGTGCATACCCAGGGGATACGCAGTATTTT. Encoded protein: CSAYPGDTQYF.

This clonotype came up many times. The CDR3 loop is CASSPGGDTQYF. CDR3 coding DNA: TGTGCCAGCAGCCCGGGGGGGGATACGCAGTATTTT. The chain couples TRBV18 to TRBJ2-3; 8 bases line up with TRBD2. The germline V gene has CDR1 KGHSH and CDR2 LQKENI. The CDR3 runs 12 residues. J was trimmed by 6 bases and V by 8 bases; bases with no gene match: 4.

V is TRBV6-5 and J is TRBJ2-1; tentative D call: TRBD1 (5 bases). This CDR3 spans 13 amino acids. Per germline, CDR1 MNHEY and CDR2 SVGAGI. V lost 2 bases, J lost 7 bases, and 9 bases lay in between. This CDR3 is CASSYGGANEQFF. The CDR3, as DNA: TGTGCCAGCAGTTACGGTGGGGCGAATGAGCAGTTCTTC.